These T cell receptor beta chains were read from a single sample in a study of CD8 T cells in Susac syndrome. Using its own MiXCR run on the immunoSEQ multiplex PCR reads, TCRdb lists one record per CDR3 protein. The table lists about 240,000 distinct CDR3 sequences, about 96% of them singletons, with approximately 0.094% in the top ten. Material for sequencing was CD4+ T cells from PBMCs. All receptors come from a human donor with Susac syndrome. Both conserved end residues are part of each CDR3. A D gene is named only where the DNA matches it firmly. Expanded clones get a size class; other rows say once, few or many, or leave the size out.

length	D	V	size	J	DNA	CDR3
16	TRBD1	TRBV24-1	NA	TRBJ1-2	TGTGCCACCAGTGAGGCTGGGACAGGGAATAACTATGGCTACACCTTC	CATSEAGTGNNYGYTF
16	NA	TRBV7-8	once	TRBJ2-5	TGTGCCAGCAGCTCCGGAAAGGGCAGGGGTGTGGAGACCCAGTACTTC	CASSSGKGRGVETQYF
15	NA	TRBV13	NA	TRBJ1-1	TGTGCCAGCAGCTTAGAAGCGGGCGGAGGCGCTGAAGCTTTCTTT	CASSLEAGGGAEAFF
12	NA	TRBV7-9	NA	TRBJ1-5	TGTGCCAGCAGCCGAGGGTATCAGCCCCAGCATTTT	CASSRGYQPQHF
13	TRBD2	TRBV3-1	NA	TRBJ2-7	TGTGCCAGCAGCCCTAGCGGGGGGAACGAGCAGTACTTC	CASSPSGGNEQYF
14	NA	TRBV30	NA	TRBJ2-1	TGTGCCTGGAGCCAGGGACCGGCTTACAATGAGCAGTTCTTC	CAWSQGPAYNEQFF
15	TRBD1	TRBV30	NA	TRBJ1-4	TGTGCCTGGAGTGAACCAGGGGGCATGGATGAAAAACTGTTTTTT	CAWSEPGGMDEKLFF
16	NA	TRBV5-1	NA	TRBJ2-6	TGCGCCAGCAGCCCTAGGGCAGTCTCTGGGGCCAACGTCCTGACTTTC	CASSPRAVSGANVLTF
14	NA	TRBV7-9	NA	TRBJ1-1	TGTGCCAGCAGCCCCCAGGGTATGAACACTGAAGCTTTCTTT	CASSPQGMNTEAFF
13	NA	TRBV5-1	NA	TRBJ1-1	TGCGCCAGCAGCGTGGACAGTTACACTGAAGCTTTCTTT	CASSVDSYTEAFF
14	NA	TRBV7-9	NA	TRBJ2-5	TGTGCCAGCAGAGCAACAGCAAACCAAGAGACCCAGTACTTC	CASRATANQETQYF
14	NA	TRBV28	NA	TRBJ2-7	TGTGCCAGCAGTTTATCCGGTTTCGTCTACGAGCAGTACTTC	CASSLSGFVYEQYF
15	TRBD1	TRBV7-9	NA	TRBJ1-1	TGTGCCAGCAGCTTGAGGACAGGGGAGAACACTGAAGCTTTCTTT	CASSLRTGENTEAFF
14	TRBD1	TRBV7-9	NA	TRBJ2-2	TGTGCCAGTGGGACAGATACGAACACCGGGGAGCTGTTTTTT	CASGTDTNTGELFF
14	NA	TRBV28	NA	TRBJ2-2	TGTGCCAGCAGAGAACAGGGTCTCCCCGGGGAGCTGTTTTTT	CASREQGLPGELFF
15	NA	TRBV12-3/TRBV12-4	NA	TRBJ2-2	TGTGCCAGCAGTTTATGGATTTCGAACACCGGGGAGCTGTTTTTT	CASSLWISNTGELFF